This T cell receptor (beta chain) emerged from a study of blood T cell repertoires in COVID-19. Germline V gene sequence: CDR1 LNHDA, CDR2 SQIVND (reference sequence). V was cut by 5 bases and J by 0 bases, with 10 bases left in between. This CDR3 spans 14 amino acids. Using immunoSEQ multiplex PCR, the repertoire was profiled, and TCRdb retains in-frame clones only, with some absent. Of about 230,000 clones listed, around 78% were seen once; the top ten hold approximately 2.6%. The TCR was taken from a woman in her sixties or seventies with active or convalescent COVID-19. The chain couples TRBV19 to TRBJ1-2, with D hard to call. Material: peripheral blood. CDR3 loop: CASSLHQANYGYTF. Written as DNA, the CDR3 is TGTGCCAGTAGTCTTCATCAGGCTAACTATGGCTACACCTTC.